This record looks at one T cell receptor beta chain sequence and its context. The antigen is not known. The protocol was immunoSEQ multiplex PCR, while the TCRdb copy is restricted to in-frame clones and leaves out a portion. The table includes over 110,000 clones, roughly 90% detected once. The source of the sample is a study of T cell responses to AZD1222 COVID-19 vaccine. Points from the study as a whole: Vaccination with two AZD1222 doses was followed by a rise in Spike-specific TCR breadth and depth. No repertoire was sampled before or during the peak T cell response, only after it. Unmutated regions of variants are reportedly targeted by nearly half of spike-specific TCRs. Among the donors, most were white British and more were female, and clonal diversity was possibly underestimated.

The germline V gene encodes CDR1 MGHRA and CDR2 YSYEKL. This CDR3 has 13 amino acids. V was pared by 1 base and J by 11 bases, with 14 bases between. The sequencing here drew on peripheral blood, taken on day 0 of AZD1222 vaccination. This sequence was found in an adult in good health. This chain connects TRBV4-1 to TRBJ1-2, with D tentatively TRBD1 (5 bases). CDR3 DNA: TGCGCCAGCAGCCAAGCTATGGGGCTTCTTTACACCTTC. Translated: CASSQAMGLLYTF.